These 21 T cell receptor beta chains came from one sample sequenced in a study of shared T cell receptors in the human thymus. Only in-frame clones appear in the TCRdb table, and some are missing; sequencing was by immunoSEQ multiplex PCR. The sample carries about 540,000 clones, 75% to 85% recorded once. These data were likewise used in another study, on human thymus T cells.

Material: thymocytes. The source is a boy under three years old with a congenital heart defect.

The CDR3 region is CASSVLAETNEQYF. The CDR3 bases are TGTGCCAGCAGCGTACTAGCGGAGACCAACGAGCAGTACTTC. V gene TRBV9 combines with J gene TRBJ2-7, with 7 bases identical to TRBD2. The germline gives CDR1 SGDLS, CDR2 YYNGEE. Unmatched junction bases numbered 6, after V lost 1 base and J lost 5 bases. The CDR3 contains 14 residues.

This sequence joins TRBV18 and TRBJ2-7; D is unclear. The CDR3 is made up of 14 amino acids. CDR1 and CDR2 (germline): KGHSH, LQKENI. V was pared by 1 base and J by 1 base, with 8 bases between. The CDR3 loop reads CASSPQDSSYEQYF. CDR3 coding DNA: TGTGCCAGCTCACCACAAGACTCTTCCTACGAGCAGTACTTC. Full variable domain (remainder filled in from reference TRBV18 and TRBJ2-7): NAGVMQNPRHLVRRRGQEARLRCSPMKGHSHVYWYRQLPEEGLKFMVYLQKENIIDESGMPKERFSAEFPKEGPSILRIQQVVRGDSAAYFCASSPQDSSYEQYFGPGTRLTVT.

The chain is built from TRBV4-3 and TRBJ2-2; possibly TRBD1 for D (6 bases). CDR1 and CDR2 (germline): LGHNA, YSLEER. Trimming shortened V by 7 bases and J by 0 bases, and 9 bases separated the two germline ends. This CDR3 is built from 14 residues. The CDR3 nucleotides are TGCGCCAGCAAGGGGGATCCGAACACCGGGGAGCTGTTTTTT. The encoded protein is CASKGDPNTGELFF.

The V and J genes are TRBV5-4 and TRBJ1-2, with D possibly being TRBD1 (5 bases). Germline V CDR1 and CDR2: SGHNT, YYREEE (reference sequence). Between the trimmed V and J ends, which lost 4 bases and 4 bases, there was a span of 17 bases. The CDR3 totals 15 residues. The CDR3 bases are TGTGCCAGCAGCCATCAGCTAACAGGTTCCTATGGCTACACCTTC. This codes for CASSHQLTGSYGYTF. Full variable domain (remainder filled in from reference TRBV5-4 and TRBJ1-2): ETGVTQSPTHLIKTRGQQVTLRCSSQSGHNTVSWYQQALGQGPQFIFQYYREEENGRGNFPPRFSGLQFPNYSSELNVNALELDDSALYLCASSHQLTGSYGYTFGSGTRLTVV.

The chain joins TRBV19 to TRBJ1-5, with D uncertain. V lost 3 bases and J 5 bases, leaving 11 bases between the germline ends. Germline CDR1 reads LNHDA; CDR2 reads SQIVND (reference sequence). This CDR3 is built from 14 residues. This CDR3 reads CASSIDTTYQPQHF. For the CDR3, the DNA is TGTGCCAGTAGTATCGATACAACGTATCAGCCCCAGCATTTT.

V and J are TRBV19 and TRBJ2-7; TRBD1 agrees at 7 bases. This CDR3 contains 17 residues. Germline CDR1 is LNHDA and CDR2 is SQIVND (reference sequence). Losses at the gene ends were 1 base for V and 5 bases for J; bases not matched to a gene: 14. The CDR3 loop reads CASSIATGKPVSDEQYF. For the CDR3, the DNA is TGTGCCAGTAGTATAGCGACAGGGAAGCCGGTTAGCGACGAGCAGTACTTC.

The J gene is TRBJ1-5, the V gene TRBV9; 10 positions match TRBD1. The CDR3 totals 18 residues. V was clipped by 0 bases and J by 5 bases; unmatched bases: 11. Germline lookup yields CDR1 SGDLS and CDR2 YYNGEE. The CDR3 sequence: CASSVAITDRGGDQPQHF. CDR3 in DNA: TGTGCCAGCAGCGTAGCGATAACGGACAGGGGGGGTGATCAGCCCCAGCATTTT.

The J gene is TRBJ2-3, the V gene TRBV4-3; 8 nucleotides agree with TRBD2. CDR3 length: 16 amino acids. Germline assignment: CDR1 LGHNA and CDR2 YSLEER. V lost 1 base, J lost 2 bases, and 5 bases stayed unmatched. The CDR3 here is CASSQVLAGPTDTQYF. The CDR3 DNA sequence: TGCGCCAGCAGCCAAGTATTAGCGGGACCCACAGATACGCAGTATTTT.

The chain uses TRBV2 and TRBJ1-2, with 8 bases matching TRBD1. CDR1 SNHLY and CDR2 FYNNEI come from the germline V gene. V was clipped by 8 bases and J by 0 bases; unmatched bases: 5. The CDR3 runs to 14 residues. Here the CDR3 DNA reads TGTGCCAGCGTGGACAGGGCCGCTAACTATGGCTACACCTTC. It translates to CASVDRAANYGYTF.

A single count supports this clone. V is TRBV10-2 and J is TRBJ2-1; TRBD1 aligns across 9 bases. V dropped 5 bases and J dropped 3; count of bases not matched to a gene: 5. This CDR3 has 15 amino acids. CDR1 WSHSY and CDR2 SAAADI come from the germline V gene. The CDR3 nucleotides are TGCGCCAGCAGTCGGGACAGGGCAAACTACAATGAGCAGTTCTTC. Its protein product is CASSRDRANYNEQFF.

The chain employs TRBV11-3 and TRBJ2-1, with a weak D call TRBD2 (7 bases). The germline V gene has CDR1 SGHNT and CDR2 YENEEA. Trimming stripped 2 bases from V and 2 bases from J, with 13 bases between. The CDR3 is 16 residues long. The CDR3 DNA follows: TGTGCCAGCAGCTTAACAAGGGGGGGGGCCTACAATGAGCAGTTCTTC. Translation gives CASSLTRGGAYNEQFF.

The chain employs TRBV29-1 and TRBJ2-1, with 8 bases fitting TRBD1. Germline V gene sequence: CDR1 SQVTM, CDR2 ANQGSEA. This CDR3 contains 17 residues. Trimming removed 4 bases from V and 5 bases from J; junction bases left unmatched: 16. CDR3: CSVGAGGASDRDNEQFF. DNA of the CDR3: TGCAGCGTTGGGGCAGGGGGCGCGTCAGATCGTGACAATGAGCAGTTCTTC.

V gene TRBV9 combines with J gene TRBJ2-7; TRBD2 matches 9 bases. Germline lookup yields CDR1 SGDLS and CDR2 YYNGEE. The CDR3 extends over 16 amino acids. The trim removed 4 bases at V and 4 bases at J, leaving 12 bases unmatched. The CDR3 sequence is CASSLGAGGTLYEQYF. DNA of the CDR3: TGTGCCAGCAGCTTAGGAGCGGGAGGCACCTTATACGAGCAGTACTTC.

The chain joins TRBV4-2 to TRBJ1-2, with D possibly matching TRBD1 (5 bases). V was clipped by 0 bases and J by 0 bases, with 11 bases between them. Per the germline V gene, CDR1 is LGHNA and CDR2 is YNFKEQ. The length of the CDR3 is 16 residues. CDR3 DNA: TGTGCCAGCAGCCAAGAACCGCGGGGCACTAACTATGGCTACACCTTC. Protein: CASSQEPRGTNYGYTF.

The chain links TRBV14 to TRBJ1-3; TRBD1 is a possible D gene (6 bases). The CDR3 totals 17 residues. Germline V CDR1 and CDR2: SGHDN, FVKESK. The V end was cut by 6 bases, the J end by 0 bases, with 18 bases between. DNA of the CDR3: TGTGCCAGCAGTCAAACCCTCACAGGGAGCTCTGGAAACACCATATATTTT. This encodes CASSQTLTGSSGNTIYF.

This sequence joins TRBV27 and TRBJ2-7, with D perhaps TRBD1 (5 bases). The CDR3 totals 15 residues. Germline V gene data show CDR1 as MNHEY and CDR2 as SMNVEV (reference sequence). Deletions cut 7 bases from V and 3 bases from J, with 19 bases between. This chain's CDR3 is CASTPAWGQVYEQYF. CDR3 sequence (DNA): TGTGCCAGCACCCCGGCTTGGGGCCAGGTCTACGAGCAGTACTTC.

The rearrangement links TRBV29-1 to TRBJ2-7; D may be TRBD1 (6 bases). The CDR3 sequence is 13 residues long. Per germline, CDR1 SQVTM and CDR2 ANQGSEA. V was shortened by 4 bases and J by 1 base, with 11 bases between the two germline ends. The CDR3 DNA sequence: TGCAGCGTTGCCGTAGGACAGTCCTACGAGCAGTACTTC. Translated, it gives CSVAVGQSYEQYF.

This rearrangement joins TRBV15 to TRBJ2-5; 7 bases are shared with TRBD2. Germline CDR1 and CDR2: LNHNV and YYDKDF (reference sequence). The CDR3 runs to 15 residues. J gave up 4 bases and V 3 bases, and 8 bases lay outside the gene matches. The CDR3 region has the DNA TGTGCCACCAGCAGGGAGGGGACTACCGGAGAGACCCAGTACTTC. This sequence encodes CATSREGTTGETQYF.

This clone has just one count. The chain recombines TRBV30 with TRBJ2-3; D is unresolved. V was cut by 4 bases and J by 4 bases, with 21 bases left in between. The germline CDR1 and CDR2 sequences are GTSNPN and SVGIG (reference sequence). The CDR3 extends over 16 amino acids. CDR3 loop: CAWTLLPPHGPDTQYF. CDR3 nucleotides: TGTGCCTGGACCCTACTACCGCCTCATGGTCCAGATACGCAGTATTTT.

The V and J genes are TRBV6-1 and TRBJ2-1; 10 nucleotides agree with TRBD2. Germline-derived CDR1 and CDR2 are MNHNS and SASEGT. The trim removed 0 bases at V and 6 bases at J, leaving 5 bases unmatched. The CDR3 consists of 16 residues. The CDR3: CASSEALAGASNEQFF. As DNA, the CDR3 is TGTGCCAGCAGTGAAGCCCTAGCGGGAGCGTCCAATGAGCAGTTCTTC.

This clone was observed a single time. The rearrangement uses TRBV29-1 and TRBJ1-1; possible D gene TRBD1, 5 bases. Trimming removed 3 bases at V and 4 bases at J, with 21 bases between. There are 16 residues in the CDR3. Germline V gene data show CDR1 as SQVTM and CDR2 as ANQGSEA. Here the CDR3 DNA reads TGCAGCGTTGAGCAGGGTCCAAGCAAGTCGAGCACTGAAGCTTTCTTT. Residues: CSVEQGPSKSSTEAFF.